This TCR beta chain was sequenced during a study of response to subunit inactivated influenza vaccine (dated by TCRdb to the late 2010s). In the study overall: Deep quantitative profiling of the T cell receptor repertoire was used in the study to follow responses to a trivalent subunit inactivated influenza vaccine. What the authors observed across the whole study: The authors suggested that each seasonal influenza vaccination may recruit only a limited number of new T cells.

This clonotype was seen more than once but under ten times. The antigen it recognizes is unknown. No base quality information exists; no much larger clone differs at one position. The junction carries 5 bases between V and J, which are trimmed by 0 bases and 5 bases respectively. The CDR3, from cysteine to phenylalanine, totals 13 residues. The DNA shown is the 39-base CDR3, in frame from base 1. CDR1 and CDR2 are read off the germline V gene (reference sequence) as LNHNV and YYDKDF. The method was RT-PCR. The listed sequencing device is Illumina HiSeq 2500. The public reads were run again by TCRdb, first through fastp at Q25 and then through MiXCR, and only productive beta chains were kept. Each entry merges the rows of one CDR3 protein and shows their most common DNA and genes. The sample table contains roughly 650,000 distinct CDR3 sequences; only one count was recorded for 14% of them. The ten largest clones take up around 7.6% of the sample.

The material sequenced was PBMCs from blood, taken around two weeks before vaccination. This receptor chain uses TRBV15 and TRBJ1-5; no D gene can be assigned with confidence. The sequence derives from a man between 45 and 60 years old who received an inactivated influenza vaccine. Donor details come from another sample of the same person, matched by shared clones. Here is the DNA: TGTGCCACCAGCAGAGATTTCGATCAGCCCCAGCATTTT. The translation is CATSRDFDQPQHF. Beyond the CDR3, the reference TRBV15 and TRBJ1-5 genes provide the residues; the full variable domain reads: DAMVIQNPRYQVTQFGKPVTLSCSQTLNHNVMYWYQQKSSQAPKLLFHYYDKDFNNEADTPDNFQSRRPNTSFCFLDIRSPGLGDTAMYLCATSRDFDQPQHFGDGTRLSIL.